This T cell receptor beta chain originates from a study of CD8+ T cells in alopecia areata. Study-wide context: Patients in the study were on tofacitinib for 6 to 18 months, then off it for 6 months. Study-level results: Scalp and blood samples kept many expanded lesional clones throughout tofacitinib. Sequencing of scalp tissue also captures the resident alphabeta T cells of normal skin.

The treatment is: oral pan-JAK inhibitor, 5-10 mg twice daily. This clone was recorded a few times. Its matching antigen is unknown. As the sequencing template, cDNA was produced by extracting RNA and reverse transcribing it. Produced via immunoSEQ multiplex PCR; TCRdb's table is partial and in-frame only. The table lists 180,000 or so clones, about half of them singletons, with around 10% in the top ten. Germline CDR1 and CDR2: GTSNPN and SVGIG (reference sequence). The CDR3 has 12 residues. Trimming took 3 bases from V and 4 from J, leaving 10 bases between them. The sample consisted of CD8+ T cells sorted from blood, taken at roughly week 52, from a patient treated with tofacitinib. The genes are TRBV30 and TRBJ2-7; a weak D match, TRBD1 (6 bases). The sequence derives from a human donor with alopecia areata. CDR3 protein: CAWSGTSYEQYF. The DNA for the CDR3 is TGTGCCTGGAGCGGGACATCATACGAGCAGTACTTC.